A selection of T cell receptor beta chains follows, all from one sample in a study of blood T cell repertoires in COVID-19. TCRdb's table, derived via immunoSEQ multiplex PCR, lists solely in-frame clones and lacks some. This table has roughly 300,000 clones, roughly 86% appearing once. Sequencing used PBMCs or T cells enriched from blood (not recorded which). The origin of the receptors is a woman aged 25-40 years who had recovered from COVID-19. Each CDR3 is given with its conserved first and last residue. The D gene is left open where the match is weak. The size entry is marked missing in some rows and otherwise reads once, few, many or a size class.

j_gene	abundance	v_gene	d_gene	CDR3aa	CDR3nt
TRBJ1-2	NA	TRBV7-9	TRBD1	CASSLAGRQGPFTF	TGTGCCAGCAGCTTAGCGGGGAGACAGGGGCCCTTTACCTTC
TRBJ2-1	NA	TRBV18	NA	CASSPPSSLEGNEQFF	TGTGCCAGCTCACCACCGTCAAGCCTAGAGGGCAATGAGCAGTTCTTC
TRBJ1-6	NA	TRBV10-2	NA	CAAAGGPNSPLHF	TGCGCCGCCGCGGGGGGGCCGAATTCACCCCTCCACTTT
TRBJ1-3	NA	TRBV10-1	NA	CASPRGSSSGNTIYF	TGCGCCAGTCCAAGGGGTTCGAGCTCTGGAAACACCATATATTTT
TRBJ2-3	NA	TRBV14	TRBD2	CASSRLLADTQYF	TGTGCCAGCAGCCGATTACTAGCGGATACGCAGTATTTT
TRBJ1-1	once	TRBV29-1	NA	CSVSGVWGTEAFF	TGCAGCGTTTCCGGGGTTTGGGGAACTGAAGCTTTCTTT
TRBJ1-1	NA	TRBV6-1	NA	CASSESGVMNTEAFF	TGTGCCAGCAGTGAATCCGGGGTGATGAACACTGAAGCTTTCTTT
TRBJ2-3	NA	TRBV5-1	TRBD2	CASSPGLAGFGDGSTDTQYF	TGCGCCAGCAGCCCCGGACTAGCGGGCTTCGGCGATGGTAGCACAGATACGCAGTATTTT
TRBJ1-5	NA	TRBV4-1	NA	CASSLRPENQPQHF	TGCGCCAGCAGCCTTAGACCGGAGAATCAGCCCCAGCATTTT
TRBJ2-3	NA	TRBV5-1	NA	CASSYTGVRTDTQYF	TGCGCCAGCAGCTACACCGGGGTCCGCACAGATACGCAGTATTTT
TRBJ2-7	NA	TRBV11-2	NA	CASSAQGYEQYF	TGTGCCAGCAGCGCGCAGGGTTACGAGCAGTACTTC
TRBJ2-5	NA	TRBV5-1	NA	CASREGARETQYF	TGCGCCAGCAGGGAGGGGGCCCGTGAGACCCAGTACTTC
TRBJ2-5	NA	TRBV28	TRBD2	CASSSALAGDQETQYF	TGTGCCAGCAGTTCCGCGTTAGCGGGGGACCAAGAGACCCAGTACTTC
TRBJ2-1	NA	TRBV5-1	TRBD2	CASCIAGGYNEQFF	TGCGCCAGCTGCATAGCGGGGGGGTACAATGAGCAGTTCTTC
TRBJ2-2	NA	TRBV18	NA	CASSPPEVRPGELFF	TGTGCCAGCTCACCACCAGAGGTCCGTCCCGGGGAGCTGTTTTTT
TRBJ2-5	once	TRBV12-3/TRBV12-4	NA	CASRTGSPETQYF	TGTGCCAGCAGAACGGGATCCCCAGAGACCCAGTACTTC
TRBJ1-6	NA	TRBV7-8	TRBD1	CASSRPGQGQSPLHF	TGTGCCAGCAGCCGACCGGGACAGGGCCAATCACCCCTCCACTTT
TRBJ1-4	NA	TRBV4-3	TRBD1	CASSQERVGTGEEKLFF	TGCGCCAGCAGCCAAGAAAGGGTGGGGACAGGGGAAGAAAAACTGTTTTTT
TRBJ1-6	NA	TRBV6-5	NA	CASSYLKGVSPLHF	TGTGCCAGCAGTTACCTGAAGGGGGTTTCACCCCTCCACTTT
TRBJ2-5	NA	TRBV5-1	TRBD2	CASSFTSGGRETQYF	TGCGCCAGCAGCTTCACCAGCGGGGGTAGGGAGACCCAGTACTTC
TRBJ2-7	NA	TRBV25-1	TRBD1	CASSEGQGFEYEQYF	TGTGCCAGCAGTGAAGGACAGGGATTTGAGTACGAGCAGTACTTC
TRBJ1-1	NA	TRBV27	NA	CASSLLWEGVNTEAFF	TGTGCCAGCAGTTTATTGTGGGAGGGGGTGAACACTGAAGCTTTCTTT
TRBJ2-1	once	TRBV4-3	TRBD2	CASSQLRGGLNEQFF	TGCGCCAGCAGCCAACTCCGGGGGGGGCTGAATGAGCAGTTCTTC
TRBJ1-2	NA	TRBV12-3/TRBV12-4	NA	CACGRLLGYTF	TGTGCCTGTGGTCGATTGCTAGGCTACACCTTC
TRBJ2-7	once	TRBV4-1	TRBD1	CASSGRGQYEQYF	TGCGCCAGCAGCGGCAGGGGGCAATACGAGCAGTACTTC
TRBJ1-1	NA	TRBV5-1	TRBD1	CASSSTGGDTEAFF	TGCGCCAGCAGCTCGACAGGGGGGGACACTGAAGCTTTCTTT
TRBJ2-3	NA	TRBV11-2	NA	CASRKLNMVTQYF	TGTGCCAGCAGAAAGCTAAATATGGTTACGCAGTATTTT
TRBJ1-4	NA	TRBV7-9	NA	CASSLKPLGGPDEKLFF	TGTGCCAGCAGCTTAAAACCCTTGGGGGGGCCGGACGAAAAACTGTTTTTT
TRBJ1-1	NA	TRBV5-6	TRBD1	CASSLGTAAFF	TGTGCCAGCAGCCTCGGGACAGCAGCTTTCTTT
TRBJ2-2	NA	TRBV27	TRBD1	CASTRDRASGELFF	TGTGCCAGCACTAGGGACAGGGCCTCCGGGGAGCTGTTTTTT
TRBJ1-1	NA	TRBV7-9	NA	CASSFRDTLNTEAFF	TGTGCCAGCAGCTTTAGGGACACTCTGAACACTGAAGCTTTCTTT
TRBJ1-5	NA	TRBV10-3	NA	CASTGSNNQPQHF	TGTGCCTCGACAGGCTCAAACAATCAGCCCCAGCATTTT
TRBJ1-2	NA	TRBV28	NA	CASSSLTPYGYTF	TGTGCCAGCAGTTCTCTAACTCCCTATGGCTACACCTTC
TRBJ1-3	few	TRBV4-1	TRBD1	CASSQDGQGGDTIYF	TGCGCCAGCAGCCAAGATGGACAGGGCGGGGACACCATATATTTT
TRBJ1-5	once	TRBV4-1	TRBD1	CASSQDRQGYQPQHF	TGCGCCAGCAGCCAAGATAGACAGGGCTATCAGCCCCAGCATTTT
TRBJ2-1	NA	TRBV19	NA	CASSIRYNEQFF	TGTGCCAGTAGTATCAGGTACAATGAGCAGTTCTTC
TRBJ2-5	NA	TRBV6-5	NA	CASKTGLAQETQYF	TGTGCCAGCAAAACGGGACTTGCACAAGAGACCCAGTACTTC